The clone carrying this T cell receptor (beta chain) showed up just a few times. This entry comes from a study of T-cell memory formation after mild COVID-19. TCRdb recomputed calls from the 5' RACE reads with MiXCR, one row per CDR3 protein. The data hold under 250,000 distinct CDR3 sequences, with roughly a tenth observed a single time. Germline CDR1 and CDR2: KGHSH and LQKENI. The V end lost 3 bases, the J end lost 5 bases, and 10 bases lay between the germline ends. The CDR3 spans 13 residues. The receptor was derived from a man between 18 and 29 years old who had mild COVID-19 (a few samples of this study predate the infection). Cell type and time point are not known. V usage is TRBV18 and J usage is TRBJ2-5; unclear D gene. The sequencing input was PBMCs or a T cell subset sorted from them (not recorded which). For the CDR3, the DNA is TGTGCCAGCTCACCGGGAAGCCGGGAGACCCAGTACTTC. Translation: CASSPGSRETQYF.